This TCR beta chain was documented in a study of blood T cell repertoires in COVID-19. Method: immunoSEQ multiplex PCR; TCRdb's copy keeps in-frame clones and lacks some. This table holds 150,000 or so clones, roughly 89% found once. Germline V gene data show CDR1 as SGHNT and CDR2 as YENEEA. The CDR3 contains 15 residues. The V and J ends lost 2 bases and 7 bases respectively, with 18 bases between them. Specimen: peripheral blood. The TCR originated in a human donor in a cohort sampled during active COVID-19. The chain carries TRBV11-3 and TRBJ2-7, with D possibly matching TRBD2 (6 bases). The DNA of the CDR3 is TGTGCCAGCAGCTTAACGGGGGACCCCTATGTGGAGCAGTACTTC. Amino acid sequence: CASSLTGDPYVEQYF.